A few counts support the clone carrying this T cell receptor (beta chain). Its specificity is not known. The data originate from a study of T cell responses to AZD1222 COVID-19 vaccine. This table comes from immunoSEQ multiplex PCR, and its TCRdb copy is limited to in-frame clones, with some not included. This sample has 150,000 to 200,000 clones, with around 87% found just once. J lost 0 bases, V lost 3 bases, and 4 bases had no gene match. Germline V gene lookup returns CDR1 LNHDA and CDR2 SQIVND (reference sequence). This CDR3 comprises 15 residues. General observations from the study: Increases in Spike-specific TCR breadth and depth were seen after two AZD1222 doses. The span of vaccine-associated CD4 TCRs extended across spike, with dominance at 160-218 and 743-854. Clonal diversity may have been underestimated in mostly white British donors.

The J gene is TRBJ2-7, the V gene TRBV19, with 8 bases lining up with TRBD2. The sample consisted of peripheral blood, taken on day 0 of MenACWY control vaccination. The receptor comes from an adult in good health. This chain's CDR3 is CASSIGGAGSYEQYF. The CDR3 DNA follows: TGTGCCAGTAGTATCGGGGGGGCGGGCTCCTACGAGCAGTACTTC.